Sequencing of this T cell receptor (beta chain) was carried out in a study of T-cell reconstitution after alpha-beta-depleted transplantation in children. The library targeted TCRbeta and was prepared with unique molecular identifiers. TCRdb analysed the PCR reads with MiXCR anew, one entry per CDR3 protein. Altogether more than 120,000 distinct CDR3 sequences are present, roughly 9% being singletons, with the ten largest covering 15% to 20%. Germline loops: CDR1 DFQATT, CDR2 SNEGSKA (reference sequence). CDR3 length equals 13 residues. V lost 6 bases and J lost 5; bases outside the gene matches: 6. This clonotype was detected many times. Its antigen is still unknown. Study-wide findings and caveats: By one year post-transplant, T-cell counts and diversity largely arose from T cells that were newly produced. As was reported, about two months after transplant, alpha-beta T cells came from several hundred expanded graft clones.

The chain links TRBV20-1 to TRBJ1-5; 8 bases align to TRBD1. This TCR was recovered from a female patient aged 2-10 years who had a stem cell transplant for congenital amegakaryocytic thrombocytopenia, so the T cells may come from the graft donor. The material was PBMCs, mostly from graft donor cells, obtained 180 days after TCRalphabeta/CD19-depleted stem cell transplant. The CDR3 DNA sequence: TGCAGTGCCACATCAGGGGGCGATCAGCCCCAGCATTTT. Protein sequence: CSATSGGDQPQHF.